This T cell receptor (beta chain) was documented in a study of cytomegalovirus exposure and HLA in healthy donors. Findings and limits, study-wide: Most sequenced TCRs were rare (though some public TCRs occurred in many donors). Reported results showed that the classifier diagnosed cytomegalovirus status with high specificity and sensitivity.

The CDR3 sequence is 14 residues long. Germline CDR1 and CDR2: MDHEN and SYDVKM. V was pared by 5 bases and J by 8 bases, with 7 bases of the junction left unmatched. As to this clone: Its target is not known.

The primer mix had 60 Vbeta and 13 Jbeta primers. Using immunoSEQ multiplex PCR, the repertoire was profiled, and TCRdb retains in-frame clones only, with some absent. Here the sample spans approximately 170,000 clones, 60% to 80% being singletons. The chain employs TRBV28 and TRBJ1-2, with 11 positions matching TRBD1. This clonotype originated in a woman aged 30 to 39 in good health and CMV-seropositive. What was sequenced was PBMCs. The CDR3 here is CASSTGQGARGYTF. The CDR3, as DNA: TGTGCCAGCAGTACTGGACAGGGGGCACGGGGCTACACCTTC.